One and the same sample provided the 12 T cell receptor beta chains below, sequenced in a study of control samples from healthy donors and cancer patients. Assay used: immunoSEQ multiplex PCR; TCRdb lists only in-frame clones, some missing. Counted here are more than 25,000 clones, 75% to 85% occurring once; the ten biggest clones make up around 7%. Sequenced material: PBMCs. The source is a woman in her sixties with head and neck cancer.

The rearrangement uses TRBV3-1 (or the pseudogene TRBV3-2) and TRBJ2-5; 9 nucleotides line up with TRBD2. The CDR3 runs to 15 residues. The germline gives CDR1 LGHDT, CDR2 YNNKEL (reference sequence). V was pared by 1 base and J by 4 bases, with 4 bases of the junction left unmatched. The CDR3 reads CASSQGVAGAETQYF. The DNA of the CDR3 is TGTGCCAGCAGCCAAGGCGTAGCGGGGGCAGAGACCCAGTACTTC.

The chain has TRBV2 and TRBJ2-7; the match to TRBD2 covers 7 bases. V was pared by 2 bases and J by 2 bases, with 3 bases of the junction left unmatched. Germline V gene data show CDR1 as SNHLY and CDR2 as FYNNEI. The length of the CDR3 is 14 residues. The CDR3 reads CASSELAVTYEQYF. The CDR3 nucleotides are TGTGCCAGCAGTGAACTAGCGGTGACCTACGAGCAGTACTTC.

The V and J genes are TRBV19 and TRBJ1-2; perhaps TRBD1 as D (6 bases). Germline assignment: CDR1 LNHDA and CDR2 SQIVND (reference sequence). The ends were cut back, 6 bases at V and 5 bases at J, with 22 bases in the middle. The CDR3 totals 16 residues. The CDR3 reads CASSSHAAGAIYGYTF. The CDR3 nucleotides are TGTGCCAGTAGCTCACATGCTGCAGGGGCGATTTATGGCTACACCTTC.

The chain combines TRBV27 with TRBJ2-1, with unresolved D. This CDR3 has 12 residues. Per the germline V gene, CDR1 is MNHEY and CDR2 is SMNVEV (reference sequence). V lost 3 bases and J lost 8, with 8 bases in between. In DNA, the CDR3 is TGTGCCAGCAGTTTGCTGGGGTATGAGCAGTTCTTC. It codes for CASSLLGYEQFF.

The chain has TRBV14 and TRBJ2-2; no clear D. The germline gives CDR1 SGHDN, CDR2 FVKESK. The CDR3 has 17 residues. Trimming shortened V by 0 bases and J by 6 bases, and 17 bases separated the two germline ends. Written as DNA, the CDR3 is TGTGCCAGCAGCCAAGAAACGGCTACTGGTATCTCCGGGGAGCTGTTTTTT. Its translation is CASSQETATGISGELFF.

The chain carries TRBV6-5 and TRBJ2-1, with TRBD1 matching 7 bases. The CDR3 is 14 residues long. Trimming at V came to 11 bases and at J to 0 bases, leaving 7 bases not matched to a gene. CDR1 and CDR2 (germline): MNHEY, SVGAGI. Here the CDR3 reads CAAGGRSSYNEQFF. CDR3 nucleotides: TGTGCCGCAGGGGGACGCAGCTCCTACAATGAGCAGTTCTTC.

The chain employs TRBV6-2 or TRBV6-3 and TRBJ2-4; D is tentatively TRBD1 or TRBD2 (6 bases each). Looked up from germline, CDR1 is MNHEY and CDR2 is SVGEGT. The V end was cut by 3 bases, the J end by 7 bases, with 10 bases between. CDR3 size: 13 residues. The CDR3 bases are TGTGCCAGCAGTTATGGAGGGGGTAACATTCAGTACTTC. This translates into CASSYGGGNIQYF.

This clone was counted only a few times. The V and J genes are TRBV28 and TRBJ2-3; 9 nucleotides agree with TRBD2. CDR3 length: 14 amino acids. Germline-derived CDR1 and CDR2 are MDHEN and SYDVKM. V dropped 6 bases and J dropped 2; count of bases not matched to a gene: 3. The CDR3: CASRTSGLTDTQYF. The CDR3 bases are TGTGCCAGCAGGACTAGCGGCCTCACAGATACGCAGTATTTT.

DNA for the CDR3: TGCGCCAGCAGCTTGGGCGGGACAGGAGCTGGAAACACCATATATTTT. Its translation is CASSLGGTGAGNTIYF. V usage is TRBV5-1 and J usage is TRBJ1-3; 8 nucleotides line up with TRBD1. V was clipped by 0 bases and J by 2 bases; unmatched bases: 4. The CDR3 is 16 residues long. Germline loops: CDR1 SGHRS, CDR2 YFSETQ.

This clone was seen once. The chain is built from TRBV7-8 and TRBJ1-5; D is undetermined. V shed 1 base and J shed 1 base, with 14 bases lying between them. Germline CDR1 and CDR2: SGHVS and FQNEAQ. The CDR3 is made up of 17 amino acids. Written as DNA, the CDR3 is TGTGCCAGCAGCTTAGGTTCATGGGTGGGGAGCAATCAGCCCCAGCATTTT. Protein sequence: CASSLGSWVGSNQPQHF.

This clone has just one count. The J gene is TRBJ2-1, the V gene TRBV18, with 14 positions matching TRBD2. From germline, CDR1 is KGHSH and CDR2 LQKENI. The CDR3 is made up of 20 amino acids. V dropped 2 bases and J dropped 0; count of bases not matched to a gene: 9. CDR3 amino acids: CASSPGAGTSGGSSYNEQFF. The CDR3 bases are TGTGCCAGCTCACCAGGGGCCGGGACTAGCGGGGGAAGCTCCTACAATGAGCAGTTCTTC.

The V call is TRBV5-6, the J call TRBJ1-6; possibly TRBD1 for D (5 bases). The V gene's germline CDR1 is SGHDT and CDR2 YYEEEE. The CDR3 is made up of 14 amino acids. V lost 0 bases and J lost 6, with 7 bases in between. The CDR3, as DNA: TGTGCCAGCAGCTTGGGACAGATTAATTCACCCCTCCACTTT. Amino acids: CASSLGQINSPLHF.